These 23 T cell receptor beta chains originate from one sample sequenced in a study of persistence of HIV-infected CD4 T cells. Cells were stimulated with overlapping HIV-1 Gag 15-mer peptides. CD40L/CD69 double-negative CD45RO-high memory CD4+ T cells were collected. This was the immunoSEQ version 4 assay in survey mode. Produced via immunoSEQ multiplex PCR; TCRdb's table is partial and in-frame only. The table records roughly 64,000 clones, 65% to 75% of them present only once. What these receptors recognize is not known. The starting material was CD4+ T cells sorted from PBMCs after roughly 20-hour stimulation, obtained from a patient who received antiretroviral therapy. These receptors all stem from an adult man with HIV who was CMV-seropositive.

The chain carries TRBV28 and TRBJ2-4; 10 bases agree with TRBD1. The CDR3 contains 16 residues. From germline, CDR1 is MDHEN and CDR2 SYDVKM. The V and J ends lost 7 bases and 6 bases, in that order; junction bases with no gene match: 12. Written as DNA, the CDR3 is TGTGCCAGCAACCCTGCGGGGGGACAGGGGACAAACATTCAGTACTTC. Translating it yields CASNPAGGQGTNIQYF.

The chain is built from TRBV28 and TRBJ1-1; possibly TRBD1 for D (6 bases). The CDR3 covers 15 residues. V lost 5 bases and J lost 4, with 17 bases in between. Germline CDR1 MDHEN, CDR2 SYDVKM. CDR3 sequence: CASSTRGRGTTEAFF. CDR3 in DNA: TGTGCCAGCAGTACCCGGGGGCGCGGTACCACTGAAGCTTTCTTT.

This clone was seen a few times. This rearrangement joins TRBV18 to TRBJ1-1; D is unclear. Germline CDR1 reads KGHSH; CDR2 reads LQKENI. The V end lost 1 base, the J end lost 11 bases, and 17 bases lay between the germline ends. This CDR3 has 14 amino acids. In nucleotides, the CDR3 is TGTGCCAGCTCACCACGGGTAGGCGGGTTGGAGGCTTTCTTT. The encoded protein is CASSPRVGGLEAFF.

The chain joins TRBV3-1 (or the pseudogene TRBV3-2) to TRBJ2-7, with TRBD2 matching over 11 bases. The length of the CDR3 is 15 residues. Germline values: CDR1 LGHDT, CDR2 YNNKEL (reference sequence). Trimming at V came to 6 bases and at J to 5 bases, leaving 9 bases not matched to a gene. The CDR3 loop is CASRLSLAGGHEQYF. CDR3 nucleotides: TGTGCCAGCAGACTATCGCTAGCGGGGGGCCACGAGCAGTACTTC.

The rearrangement links TRBV7-8 to TRBJ2-3; D not resolved. Deletions cut 1 base from V and 0 bases from J, with 11 bases between. The CDR3 is made up of 16 amino acids. Germline CDR1 reads SGHVS; CDR2 reads FQNEAQ. As DNA, the CDR3 is TGTGCCAGCAGCTTAGATAGGATGTCTAGCACAGATACGCAGTATTTT. This codes for CASSLDRMSSTDTQYF.

This clone has more than one count but fewer than ten. This rearrangement joins TRBV19 to TRBJ2-7; maybe TRBD1 (6 bases). This CDR3 has 15 amino acids. Between the trimmed V and J ends, which lost 3 bases and 2 bases, there was a span of 14 bases. The germline V gene encodes CDR1 LNHDA and CDR2 SQIVND (reference sequence). DNA of the CDR3: TGTGCCAGTAGTATGAGGACAACAGGGACCTACGAGCAGTACTTC. Encoded protein: CASSMRTTGTYEQYF. The variable domain in full, with the rest retrieved from reference TRBV19 and TRBJ2-7, is DGGITQSPKYLFRKEGQNVTLSCEQNLNHDAMYWYRQDPGQGLRLIYYSQIVNDFQKGDIAEGYSVSREKKESFPLTVTSAQKNPTAFYLCASSMRTTGTYEQYFGPGTRLTVT.

This clone was counted a few times. The chain recombines TRBV7-2 with TRBJ2-7; 8 nucleotides align to TRBD2. The germline V gene encodes CDR1 SGHTA and CDR2 FQGNSA. The CDR3 has 17 amino acids. J was trimmed by 6 bases and V by 3 bases; bases with no gene match: 16. This CDR3 is CASSFGGLGGGPGEQYF. CDR3 DNA sequence: TGTGCCAGCAGCTTTGGGGGACTTGGCGGGGGGCCGGGCGAGCAGTACTTC.

This clone was counted between two and nine times. The V and J genes are TRBV14 and TRBJ1-6, with D uncertain. Germline lookup yields CDR1 SGHDN and CDR2 FVKESK. Trimming removed 4 bases from V and 6 bases from J, with 16 bases in between. This CDR3 contains 16 residues. The CDR3 sequence: CASSRGRVYINSPLHF. CDR3 DNA: TGTGCCAGCAGCCGCGGGAGGGTTTACATTAATTCACCCCTCCACTTT. Full variable domain (missing parts from reference TRBV14 and TRBJ1-6): EAGVTQFPSHSVIEKGQTVTLRCDPISGHDNLYWYRRVMGKEIKFLLHFVKESKQDESGMPNNRFLAERTGGTYSTLKVQPAELEDSGVYFCASSRGRVYINSPLHFGNGTRLTVT.

A note on this clone: This specimen includes other DNA sequences encoding the same CDR3. The chain combines TRBV6-5 with TRBJ1-1; unclear D gene. Germline assignment: CDR1 MNHEY and CDR2 SVGAGI. V gave up 2 bases and J gave up 1 base, with 5 bases separating them. The CDR3 has 13 residues. CDR3 sequence reads: CASSYRANTEAFF. CDR3 bases: TGTGCCAGCAGTTACCGAGCGAACACTGAAGCTTTCTTT.

Only a few counts were recorded for this clone. The chain employs TRBV6-6 and TRBJ1-5; D is uncertain. V shed 6 bases and J shed 4 bases, with 16 bases lying between them. This CDR3 is 15 amino acids long. Germline V gene sequence: CDR1 MNHNY, CDR2 SVGAGI (reference sequence). This CDR3 is CASRTDPTANQPQHF. Here the CDR3 DNA reads TGTGCCAGCAGGACGGACCCGACGGCAAATCAGCCCCAGCATTTT.

The gene calls are TRBV18 and TRBJ2-2; weak D call: TRBD1 (6 bases). Germline-derived CDR1 and CDR2 are KGHSH and LQKENI. Trimming removed 2 bases at V and 0 bases at J, with 10 bases between. This CDR3 has 16 amino acids. The CDR3 is CASSPSGTTNTGELFF. The DNA of the CDR3 is TGTGCCAGCTCACCATCCGGGACAACGAACACCGGGGAGCTGTTTTTT. Full variable domain (missing parts from reference TRBV18 and TRBJ2-2): NAGVMQNPRHLVRRRGQEARLRCSPMKGHSHVYWYRQLPEEGLKFMVYLQKENIIDESGMPKERFSAEFPKEGPSILRIQQVVRGDSAAYFCASSPSGTTNTGELFFGEGSRLTVL.

Note on this clone: This sample includes further DNA sequences coding for the same CDR3. The rearrangement uses TRBV18 and TRBJ2-7, with 8 bases matching TRBD1. The CDR3 extends over 13 amino acids. The germline V gene has CDR1 KGHSH and CDR2 LQKENI. After removal of 3 bases from V and 6 bases from J, the junction contained 4 bases not matched to a gene. This CDR3 reads CASSPRTGREQYF. CDR3 nucleotides: TGTGCCAGCTCACCCAGGACAGGGCGCGAGCAGTACTTC.

The rearrangement joins TRBV2 to TRBJ1-2, with 10 positions matching TRBD1. Germline CDR1 and CDR2: SNHLY and FYNNEI. The CDR3 sequence is 16 residues long. Losses at the gene ends were 5 bases for V and 8 bases for J; bases not matched to a gene: 14. Here the CDR3 DNA reads TGTGCCAGCAGTCCCCCCGGGACAGGGGTTCTTGAGGGCTACACCTTC. This codes for CASSPPGTGVLEGYTF.

This clone was counted once. The chain couples TRBV19 to TRBJ2-1; 7 bases fit TRBD2. The CDR3 is 16 amino acids. Per germline, CDR1 LNHDA and CDR2 SQIVND (reference sequence). Trimming cost V 6 bases and J 6 bases; bases outside gene matches: 14. CDR3 sequence: CASRRAGTAGVNEQFF. CDR3 sequence (DNA): TGTGCCAGTAGAAGAGCTGGGACGGCGGGGGTCAATGAGCAGTTCTTC.

The CDR3 DNA follows: TGTGCCAGCACCGACAGTCTTTATGGCTACACCTTC. It translates to CASTDSLYGYTF. The chain has TRBV6-5 and TRBJ1-2, with a tentative D call TRBD1 (5 bases). The CDR3 covers 12 residues. The germline V gene encodes CDR1 MNHEY and CDR2 SVGAGI. Between the trimmed V and J ends, which lost 7 bases and 5 bases, there was a span of 11 bases.

The genes are TRBV24-1 and TRBJ1-2, with D hard to call. Germline loops: CDR1 KGHDR, CDR2 SFDVKD. V lost 2 bases, J lost 6 bases, and 12 bases lay in between. The CDR3 has 14 residues. CDR3 DNA sequence: TGTGCCACCAGTGATTCACCTACAAGGAATGGCTACACCTTC. It yields the protein CATSDSPTRNGYTF.

The sample holds a few counts of this clone. This sequence joins TRBV6-6 and TRBJ1-5; no clear D gene. Trimming took 5 bases from V and 7 from J, leaving 9 bases between them. Germline CDR1 is MNHNY and CDR2 is SVGAGI (reference sequence). This CDR3 is built from 12 residues. CDR3 residues: CASSTQSQPQHF. In DNA form, the CDR3 reads TGTGCCAGCAGTACCCAATCCCAGCCCCAGCATTTT.

This clone showed up just once. The gene calls are TRBV6-5 and TRBJ1-1, with D perhaps TRBD1 (6 bases). Trimming took 1 base from V and 0 from J, leaving 9 bases between them. The CDR3 is 15 residues long. CDR1 is MNHEY, CDR2 SVGAGI, per germline. In DNA form, the CDR3 reads TGTGCCAGCAGTTACTATCCAGGGGTGAACACTGAAGCTTTCTTT. The encoded protein is CASSYYPGVNTEAFF.

J is TRBJ1-5 and V is TRBV7-3; no clear D gene. V lost 2 bases, J lost 8 bases, and 4 bases lay in between. The CDR3 runs 11 residues. Germline lookup yields CDR1 SGHTA and CDR2 FQGTGA. CDR3 nucleotides: TGTGCCAGCAGCTTAGGAGAGCCCCAGCATTTT. Amino acid sequence: CASSLGEPQHF.

This clone was seen a handful of times. V usage is TRBV5-8 and J usage is TRBJ1-4; D gene unclear. Germline-derived CDR1 and CDR2 are SGHTS and YDEGEE. Trimming removed 0 bases from V and 13 bases from J, with 13 bases in between. CDR3 length: 13 amino acids. DNA of the CDR3: TGTGCCAGCAGCTTGGGGGGATACTTCAGACTGTTTTTT. Amino acid sequence: CASSLGGYFRLFF.

This chain connects TRBV5-1 to TRBJ2-7; D is ambiguous. Germline loops: CDR1 SGHRS, CDR2 YFSETQ. This CDR3 contains 13 residues. The ends were cut back, 1 base at V and 2 bases at J, with 7 bases in the middle. The CDR3 protein is CASSLRTAYEQYF. The CDR3, as DNA: TGCGCCAGCAGCTTGCGCACGGCCTACGAGCAGTACTTC. The entire variable domain, with the rest obtained from reference TRBV5-1 and TRBJ2-7, is as follows: KAGVTQTPRYLIKTRGQQVTLSCSPISGHRSVSWYQQTPGQGLQFLFEYFSETQRNKGNFPGRFSGRQFSNSRSEMNVSTLELGDSALYLCASSLRTAYEQYFGPGTRLTVT.

The genes are TRBV7-6 and TRBJ1-3; D not certain. CDR1 and CDR2 from the germline V gene are SGHVS and FNYEAQ. Trimming cost V 1 base and J 0 bases, with 7 bases left between them. The CDR3 is 15 amino acids. The CDR3 is CASSLVQGSGNTIYF. The CDR3 DNA is TGTGCCAGCAGCTTAGTCCAAGGCTCTGGAAACACCATATATTTT.

The chain recombines TRBV19 with TRBJ2-2; tentative D call: TRBD1 (5 bases). From germline, CDR1 is LNHDA and CDR2 SQIVND (reference sequence). The V end lost 7 bases, the J end lost 4 bases, and 19 bases lay between the germline ends. CDR3 length: 16 residues. CDR3 nucleotides: TGTGCCAGTACCCTACAGGAAACAAAACTCACCGGGGAGCTGTTTTTT. Translating it yields CASTLQETKLTGELFF.